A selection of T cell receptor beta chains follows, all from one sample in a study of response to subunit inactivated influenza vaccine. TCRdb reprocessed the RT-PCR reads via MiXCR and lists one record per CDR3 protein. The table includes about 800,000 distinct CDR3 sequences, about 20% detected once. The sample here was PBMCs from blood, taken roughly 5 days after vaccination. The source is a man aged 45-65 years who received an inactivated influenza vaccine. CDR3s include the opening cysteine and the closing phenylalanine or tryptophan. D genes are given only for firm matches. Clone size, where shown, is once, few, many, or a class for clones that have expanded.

DNA: TGCGCCAGCAGCCAGGCAAATGCCGGGGAGCTGTTTTTT; CDR3: CASSQANAGELFF; J: TRBJ2-2; V: TRBV4-3; size: many; D: -
DNA: TGTGCCAGCAGCTTGAATCCTGAAAACGAAGAGACCCAGTACTTC; CDR3: CASSLNPENEETQYF; J: TRBJ2-5; V: TRBV5-5; size: few; D: -
DNA: TGTGCCAGCAGTTTAGTGCCGGGTTTTCGGGAGCTGTTTTTT; CDR3: CASSLVPGFRELFF; J: TRBJ2-2; V: TRBV28; size: -; D: -
DNA: TGCAGTGCTAGACGTATCCTCATAAATACCGGGGAGCTGTTTTTT; CDR3: CSARRILINTGELFF; J: TRBJ2-2; V: TRBV20-1; size: few; D: -
DNA: TGCGCCAGCAGGGAGACAGGGAACACCGGGGAGCTGTTTTTT; CDR3: CASRETGNTGELFF; J: TRBJ2-2; V: TRBV5-1; size: few; D: -
DNA: TGTGCCAGCAGGCCTCAGGGGTTTGAAGCTTTCTTT; CDR3: CASRPQGFEAFF; J: TRBJ1-1; V: TRBV6-6; size: -; D: -
DNA: TGTGCCACCAGCCTGCGGGCGGCGGGGCAGTTCTTC; CDR3: CATSLRAAGQFF; J: TRBJ2-1; V: TRBV15; size: -; D: -
DNA: TGTGCCATCAGTGATAGGGGCGTTAGCACAGATACGCAGTATTTT; CDR3: CAISDRGVSTDTQYF; J: TRBJ2-3; V: TRBV10-3; size: -; D: -
DNA: TGTGCCAGCAGCCAAGAACCGGGACTAGCGTCGGGGCAGTACTTC; CDR3: CASSQEPGLASGQYF; J: TRBJ2-7; V: TRBV4-2; size: few; D: TRBD2
DNA: TGTGCCAGCAGTGAAACATCAGGGGGCACAATGGACGATGAGCAGTTCTTC; CDR3: CASSETSGGTMDDEQFF; J: TRBJ2-1; V: TRBV6-1; size: -; D: TRBD1
DNA: TGTGCCACCAGCGACGGACTAGCGGGAGTGTACGAGCAGTACTTC; CDR3: CATSDGLAGVYEQYF; J: TRBJ2-7; V: TRBV15; size: -; D: TRBD2
DNA: TGTGCCACCAGTGATTATCCCACCGGGGAGCTGTTTTTT; CDR3: CATSDYPTGELFF; J: TRBJ2-2; V: TRBV24-1; size: -; D: -
DNA: TGTGCCACCAGCAGTGACAGGATCCACCACAATGAGCAGTTCTTC; CDR3: CATSSDRIHHNEQFF; J: TRBJ2-1; V: TRBV15; size: few; D: -
DNA: TGCAGCGTTGAAACCAGGGGAGGTCCTGAAGCTTTCTTT; CDR3: CSVETRGGPEAFF; J: TRBJ1-1; V: TRBV29-1; size: -; D: -
DNA: TGTGCCTGGAATTTGAAGATCAAGGACACCGGGGAGCTGTTTTTT; CDR3: CAWNLKIKDTGELFF; J: TRBJ2-2; V: TRBV30; size: -; D: -
DNA: TGCAGTGCTAGTCTCGGACAGGGCGGAAACACCATATATTTT; CDR3: CSASLGQGGNTIYF; J: TRBJ1-3; V: TRBV20-1; size: -; D: TRBD1
DNA: TGTGCCAGCAGCGTAGTCGGGCTAGCAGGGACCGGGGAGCTGTTTTTT; CDR3: CASSVVGLAGTGELFF; J: TRBJ2-2; V: TRBV9; size: -; D: -
DNA: TGCAGTGTCTCGCACAGCTCCTATAATTCACCCCTCCACTTT; CDR3: CSVSHSSYNSPLHF; J: TRBJ1-6; V: TRBV20-1; size: few; D: -
DNA: TGCAGCGTTGCGACAGGGGGCGCATGGACCGGGGAGCTGTTTTTT; CDR3: CSVATGGAWTGELFF; J: TRBJ2-2; V: TRBV29-1; size: many; D: TRBD1
DNA: TGTGCCAGCAGTTTAGAACATCAGGGTTCAAAAAACATTCAGTACTTC; CDR3: CASSLEHQGSKNIQYF; J: TRBJ2-4; V: TRBV12-3/TRBV12-4; size: few; D: -
DNA: TGTGCCAGCAGTCGGGACGGCCTAAGCACAGATACGCAGTATTTT; CDR3: CASSRDGLSTDTQYF; J: TRBJ2-3; V: TRBV12-3/TRBV12-4; size: few; D: -
DNA: TGTGCCACCAATAGTAGATACATCCCGGGACAGAGGGTTCAGCACAACAATGAGCAGTTCTTC; CDR3: CATNSRYIPGQRVQHNNEQFF; J: TRBJ2-1; V: TRBV6-2/TRBV6-3; size: -; D: TRBD1
DNA: TGTGCCAGCAGTCTAAACGTGGATACGCAGTATTTT; CDR3: CASSLNVDTQYF; J: TRBJ2-3; V: TRBV7-9; size: -; D: -
DNA: TGTGCCTGGAGCCAAGGCGGGAGTCAGTACTTC; CDR3: CAWSQGGSQYF; J: TRBJ2-5; V: TRBV30; size: many; D: TRBD2
DNA: TGTGCCAGCAGCAGGGGGATGGGACAAAACAAAGAGACCCAGTACTTC; CDR3: CASSRGMGQNKETQYF; J: TRBJ2-5; V: TRBV5-6; size: few; D: -
DNA: TGCGCCAGCAAGGGGGATAATGACAATGAGCAGTTCTTC; CDR3: CASKGDNDNEQFF; J: TRBJ2-1; V: TRBV5-1; size: -; D: -
DNA: TGTGCCAGCGGGCAACGCTCCCTCGATGAGCAGTTCTTC; CDR3: CASGQRSLDEQFF; J: TRBJ2-1; V: TRBV12-3/TRBV12-4; size: many; D: -
DNA: TGTGCCACCAGTGAGGTGAACACCGGGGAGCTGTTTTTT; CDR3: CATSEVNTGELFF; J: TRBJ2-2; V: TRBV24-1; size: many; D: -
DNA: TGTGCCAGCAGTAACAGCATTTCGGGCTACACCTTC; CDR3: CASSNSISGYTF; J: TRBJ1-2; V: TRBV12-3/TRBV12-4; size: many; D: -
DNA: TGTGCCAGCAGGCCCCAGGTTGGGGACAGGGAGTACCAAGAGACCCAGTACTTC; CDR3: CASRPQVGDREYQETQYF; J: TRBJ2-5; V: TRBV25-1; size: few; D: TRBD1
DNA: TGCAGCGTTGAAGATGTGCTAGCGGGTGGGGAGTGGGAGACCCAGTACTTC; CDR3: CSVEDVLAGGEWETQYF; J: TRBJ2-5; V: TRBV29-1; size: -; D: TRBD2
DNA: TGTGCCAGCAGTGAAGTAGCGGGGGGGGAGACCCAGTACTTC; CDR3: CASSEVAGGETQYF; J: TRBJ2-5; V: TRBV2; size: -; D: TRBD2
DNA: TGTGCCATCAGTATTACTAGCGGGAGGTACAATGAGCAGTTCTTC; CDR3: CAISITSGRYNEQFF; J: TRBJ2-1; V: TRBV10-3; size: -; D: TRBD2
DNA: TGCGCCAGCAGCCCGTACAGCGTGCCTAACTATGGCTACACCTTC; CDR3: CASSPYSVPNYGYTF; J: TRBJ1-2; V: TRBV4-3; size: few; D: -
DNA: TGTGCCTGGAGTGGGGACAGGGGAGACAATGAGCAGTTCTTC; CDR3: CAWSGDRGDNEQFF; J: TRBJ2-1; V: TRBV30; size: few; D: TRBD1
DNA: TGTGCCAGCCTCCCCAGGCCTTACAATCAGCCCCAGCATTTT; CDR3: CASLPRPYNQPQHF; J: TRBJ1-5; V: TRBV6-1; size: -; D: -
DNA: TGCGCCAGCAGCTTGAACGGGATGGAGGCCTACAATGAGCAGTTCTTC; CDR3: CASSLNGMEAYNEQFF; J: TRBJ2-1; V: TRBV5-1; size: many; D: -
DNA: TGTGCCACCAGTGATTTAAGCGGGGGCGCATACAATGAGCAGTTCTTC; CDR3: CATSDLSGGAYNEQFF; J: TRBJ2-1; V: TRBV24-1; size: -; D: TRBD2
DNA: TGTGCCAGCAGCTTAGTGGCGGGAGGAACCTCTGAGCAGTTCTTC; CDR3: CASSLVAGGTSEQFF; J: TRBJ2-1; V: TRBV7-9; size: -; D: TRBD2
DNA: TGTGCCAGCAGCTTAAACGGGAGGAAAGAGACCCAGTACTTC; CDR3: CASSLNGRKETQYF; J: TRBJ2-5; V: TRBV7-2; size: -; D: TRBD2
DNA: TGTGCCAGCAGGGGTAGCGGGAGGGCGGAGACCCAGTACTTC; CDR3: CASRGSGRAETQYF; J: TRBJ2-5; V: TRBV2; size: -; D: TRBD2
DNA: TGCAGTGCTAGTATGGGGGGGGGGAACACTGAAGCTTTCTTT; CDR3: CSASMGGGNTEAFF; J: TRBJ1-1; V: TRBV20-1; size: few; D: -
DNA: TGCAGTGCGATTATCCCGGGCCTCTACGAGCAGTACTTC; CDR3: CSAIIPGLYEQYF; J: TRBJ2-7; V: TRBV20-1; size: -; D: -
DNA: TGCGCCAGCAGCCAAGATATGGCAGGGGGGGGGGAGACCCAGTACTTC; CDR3: CASSQDMAGGGETQYF; J: TRBJ2-5; V: TRBV4-3; size: -; D: -
DNA: TGTGCCAGCGGGACTAACCTGAACACAGATACGCAGTATTTT; CDR3: CASGTNLNTDTQYF; J: TRBJ2-3; V: TRBV28; size: -; D: TRBD2
DNA: TGTGCCAGCAGCCTCCGGGACAGCCGGTACAATGAGCAGTTCTTC; CDR3: CASSLRDSRYNEQFF; J: TRBJ2-1; V: TRBV7-2; size: many; D: TRBD1
DNA: TGCAGTGCTGACCTAGCCGGGAGTTCGGGTGAGCAGTTCTTC; CDR3: CSADLAGSSGEQFF; J: TRBJ2-1; V: TRBV20-1; size: -; D: -
DNA: TGTGCCAGCAGGGGTGGGGTGAACACTGAAGCTTTCTTT; CDR3: CASRGGVNTEAFF; J: TRBJ1-1; V: TRBV6-1; size: few; D: -
DNA: TGTGCCAGCTCTAGGGACGGCTATGAAAAACTGTTTTTT; CDR3: CASSRDGYEKLFF; J: TRBJ1-4; V: TRBV6-1; size: -; D: -
DNA: TGTGCCAGCAGCCCTACCGGGGGTAGATACGAGCAGTACTTC; CDR3: CASSPTGGRYEQYF; J: TRBJ2-7; V: TRBV7-2; size: many; D: -
DNA: TGCAGTGCTAGATTCCGAGAAGCTTTCTTT; CDR3: CSARFREAFF; J: TRBJ1-1; V: TRBV20-1; size: few; D: -
DNA: TGTGCCAGCAGCCGACTCGCGGACAGGGGCACCGGGGAGCTGTTTTTT; CDR3: CASSRLADRGTGELFF; J: TRBJ2-2; V: TRBV5-5; size: -; D: TRBD1
DNA: TGTGCCAGCAGTTACTCGGGTATCCGGGGACAGGTGAACACCGGGGAGCTGTTTTTT; CDR3: CASSYSGIRGQVNTGELFF; J: TRBJ2-2; V: TRBV6-5; size: few; D: TRBD1
DNA: TGTGCCAGCAGCCTCGGTGGGGCCAAGTACTTC; CDR3: CASSLGGAKYF; J: TRBJ2-5; V: TRBV6-2/TRBV6-3; size: -; D: -
DNA: TGTGCCAGCAGTTACTATAGGTTGAACACCGGGGAGCTGTTTTTT; CDR3: CASSYYRLNTGELFF; J: TRBJ2-2; V: TRBV6-2/TRBV6-3; size: few; D: -